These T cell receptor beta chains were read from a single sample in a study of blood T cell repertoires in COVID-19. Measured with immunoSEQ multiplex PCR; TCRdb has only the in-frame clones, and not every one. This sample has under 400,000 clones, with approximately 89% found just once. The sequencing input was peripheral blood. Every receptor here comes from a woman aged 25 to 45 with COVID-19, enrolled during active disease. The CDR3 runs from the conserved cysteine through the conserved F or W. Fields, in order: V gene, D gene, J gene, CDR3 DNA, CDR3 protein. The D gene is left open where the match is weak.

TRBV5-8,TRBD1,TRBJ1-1,TGTGCCAGCAGCTGGACAGGGTTAGGTGAAGCTTTCTTT,CASSWTGLGEAFF
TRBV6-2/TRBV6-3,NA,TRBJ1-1,TGTGCCAGCAGTTACGGGGGGGCGAGTGAAGCTTTCTTT,CASSYGGASEAFF
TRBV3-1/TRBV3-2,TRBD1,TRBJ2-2,TGTGCCAGCAGCCAAGAACAGGGGAGCACCGGGGAGCTGTTTTTT,CASSQEQGSTGELFF
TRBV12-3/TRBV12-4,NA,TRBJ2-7,TGTGCCAGCAGCCAGGGGTTCGGCGAGCAGTACTTC,CASSQGFGEQYF
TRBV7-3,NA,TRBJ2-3,TGTGCCAGCAGCTTAAGAGGGAGGAGCACAGATACGCAGTATTTT,CASSLRGRSTDTQYF
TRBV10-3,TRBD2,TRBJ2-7,TGTGCCATCAGTGTTGCGGGGGGGCCCGGCGAGCAGTACTTC,CAISVAGGPGEQYF
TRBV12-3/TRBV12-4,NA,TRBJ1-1,TGTGCCAGCACCGAGGAAGGGGGCACTGAAGCTTTCTTT,CASTEEGGTEAFF
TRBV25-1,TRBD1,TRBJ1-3,TGTGCCAGCAGTGCCTACAGGGGAACTGGAAACACCATATATTTT,CASSAYRGTGNTIYF
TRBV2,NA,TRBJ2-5,TGTGCCAGCAGTGAGACAGCCCAAGAGACCCAGTACTTC,CASSETAQETQYF
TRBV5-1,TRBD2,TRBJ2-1,TGCGCCAGCACTAAGCGGGGGGCGGACAATGAGCAGTTCTTC,CASTKRGADNEQFF
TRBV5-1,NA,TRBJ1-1,TGCGCCAGCAGCTTGTTAGCGGGAGGGAACACTGAAGCTTTCTTT,CASSLLAGGNTEAFF
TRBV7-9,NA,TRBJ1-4,TGTGCCAGCAGCTTTCCAAATGAAAAACTGTTTTTT,CASSFPNEKLFF
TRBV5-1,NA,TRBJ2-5,TGCGCCAGCAGCTTGGGGGGCTCCACCCAAGAGACCCAGTACTTC,CASSLGGSTQETQYF
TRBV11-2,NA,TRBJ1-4,TGTGCCAGCAGCTTAGCCGGGAAGGAAGATGAAAAACTGTTTTTT,CASSLAGKEDEKLFF
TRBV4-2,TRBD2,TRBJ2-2,TGTGCCAGCAGCCAATCAAGAGGGAGGGCCGGGGAGCTGTTTTTT,CASSQSRGRAGELFF
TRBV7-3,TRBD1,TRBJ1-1,TGTGCCAGCAGCCCGGGACAGCACGTCGTGAACACTGAAGCTTTCTTT,CASSPGQHVVNTEAFF
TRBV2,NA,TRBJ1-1,TGTGCCAGCAGTGGGAGGGTCCAGAACACTGAAGCTTTCTTT,CASSGRVQNTEAFF
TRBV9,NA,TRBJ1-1,TGTGCCAGTTCAAGACAGTTCATGAACACTGAAGCTTTCTTT,CASSRQFMNTEAFF
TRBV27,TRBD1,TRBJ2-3,TGTGCCAGCAGTTTATCCGGGACAGGGTCGACAGATACGCAGTATTTT,CASSLSGTGSTDTQYF
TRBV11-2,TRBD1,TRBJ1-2,TGTGCCAGCAGCTTAGTCGGACAGGGGTTGGGCTACACCTTC,CASSLVGQGLGYTF
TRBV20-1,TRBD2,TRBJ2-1,TGCAGTGCTAGTAGGACTAGCGGTTACAATGAGCAGTTCTTC,CSASRTSGYNEQFF
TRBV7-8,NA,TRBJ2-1,TGTGCCAGCAGCTTAGGCGGCCTTGGAATCTACAATGAGCAGTTCTTC,CASSLGGLGIYNEQFF
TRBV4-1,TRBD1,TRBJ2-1,TGCGCCAGCAGCCGAGGGACAGCAAAAACGGGGTACAATGAGCAGTTCTTC,CASSRGTAKTGYNEQFF
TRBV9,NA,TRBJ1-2,TGTGCCAGCAGCGTAGCGTCCACCCTAAACTATGGCTACACCTTC,CASSVASTLNYGYTF
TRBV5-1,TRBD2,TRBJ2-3,TGCGCCAGCAGCTTGGCCCGCGGGGGGCGAAGCACAGATACGCAGTATTTT,CASSLARGGRSTDTQYF
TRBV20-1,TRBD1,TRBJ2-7,TGCAGTGCCCGACAGGGTGGAGAGCAGTACTTC,CSARQGGEQYF
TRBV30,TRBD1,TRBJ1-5,TGTGCCTGGAGTACTGGCAGGGGGGATCGACAGCCCCAGCATTTT,CAWSTGRGDRQPQHF
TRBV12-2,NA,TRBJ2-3,TGTGCAAGTCGCTTAGGACTAGCGGGGGGCTTACGCAAATCTAGCACAGATACGCAGTATTTT,CASRLGLAGGLRKSSTDTQYF